Included here is one T cell receptor beta chain sequence, with context. What it binds is unknown. This specimen belongs to a study of T-cell reconstitution after alpha-beta-depleted transplantation in children. Unique molecular identifiers featured in how the TCRbeta library was prepared. TCRdb processed the PCR reads anew with MiXCR; each CDR3 protein has one entry. The sample holds 90,000 to 130,000 distinct CDR3 sequences, approximately 10% seen once. This CDR3 is built from 15 residues. The germline gives CDR1 SNHLY, CDR2 FYNNEI. The V and J ends lost 3 bases and 0 bases respectively, with 6 bases between them. General study points: The authors attributed T-cell counts and diversity one year after transplant mostly to newly produced T cells. As was reported, about two months after transplant, alpha-beta T cells came from several hundred expanded graft clones.

This sequence originates from a boy between 2 and 10 years old with acute lymphoblastic leukemia, due to receive a stem cell transplant. This chain links TRBV2 with TRBJ2-6, with D perhaps TRBD2 (5 bases). The starting material was PBMCs, obtained before TCRalphabeta/CD19-depleted stem cell transplant. The CDR3 here is CASSDGVSGANVLTF. The CDR3 DNA sequence: TGTGCCAGCAGTGACGGGGTCTCTGGGGCCAACGTCCTGACTTTC.